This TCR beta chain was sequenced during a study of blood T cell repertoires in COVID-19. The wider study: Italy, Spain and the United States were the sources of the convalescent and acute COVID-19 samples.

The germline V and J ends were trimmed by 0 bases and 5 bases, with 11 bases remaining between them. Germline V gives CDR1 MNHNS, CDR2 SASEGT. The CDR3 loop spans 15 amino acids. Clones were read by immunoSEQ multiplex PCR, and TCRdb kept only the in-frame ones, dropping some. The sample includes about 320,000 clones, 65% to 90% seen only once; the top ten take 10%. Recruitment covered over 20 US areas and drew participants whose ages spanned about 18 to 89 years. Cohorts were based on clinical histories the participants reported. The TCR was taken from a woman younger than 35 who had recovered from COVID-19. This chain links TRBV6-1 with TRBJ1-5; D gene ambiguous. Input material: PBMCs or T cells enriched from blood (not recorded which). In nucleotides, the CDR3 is TGTGCCAGCAGTGAAGCGGGAGGGATTGATCAGCCCCAGCATTTT. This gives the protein CASSEAGGIDQPQHF.